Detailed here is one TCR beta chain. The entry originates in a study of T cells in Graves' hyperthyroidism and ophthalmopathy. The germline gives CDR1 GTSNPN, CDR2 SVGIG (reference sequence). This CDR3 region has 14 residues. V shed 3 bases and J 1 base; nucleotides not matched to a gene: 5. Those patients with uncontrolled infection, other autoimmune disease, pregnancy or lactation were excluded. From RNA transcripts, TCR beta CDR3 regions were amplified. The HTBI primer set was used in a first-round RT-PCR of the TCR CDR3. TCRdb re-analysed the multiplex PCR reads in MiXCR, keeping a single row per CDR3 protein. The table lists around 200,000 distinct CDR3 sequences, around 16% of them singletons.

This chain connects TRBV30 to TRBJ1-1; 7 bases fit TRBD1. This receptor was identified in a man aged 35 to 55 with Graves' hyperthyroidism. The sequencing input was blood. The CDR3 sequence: CAWRAGTENTEAFF. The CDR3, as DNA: TGTGCCTGGAGGGCCGGGACAGAGAACACTGAAGCTTTCTTT. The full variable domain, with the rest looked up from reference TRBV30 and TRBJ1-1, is SQTIHQWPATLVQPVGSPLSLECTVEGTSNPNLYWYRQAAGRGLQLLFYSVGIGQISSEVPQNLSASRPQDRQFILSSKKLLLSDSGFYLCAWRAGTENTEAFFGQGTRLTVV.